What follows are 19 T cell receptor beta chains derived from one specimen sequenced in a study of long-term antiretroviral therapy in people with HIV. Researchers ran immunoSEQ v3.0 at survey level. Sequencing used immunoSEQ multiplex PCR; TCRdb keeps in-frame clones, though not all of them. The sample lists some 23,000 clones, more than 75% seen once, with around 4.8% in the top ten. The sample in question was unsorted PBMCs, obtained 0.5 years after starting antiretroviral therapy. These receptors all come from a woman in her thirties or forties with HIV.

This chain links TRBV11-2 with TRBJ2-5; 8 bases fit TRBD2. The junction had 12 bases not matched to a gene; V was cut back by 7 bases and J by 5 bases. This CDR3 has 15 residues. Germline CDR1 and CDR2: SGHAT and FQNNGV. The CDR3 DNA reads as TGTGCCAGCACCCGAACGACGGGAGGGGGGGAGACCCAGTACTTC. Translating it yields CASTRTTGGGETQYF.

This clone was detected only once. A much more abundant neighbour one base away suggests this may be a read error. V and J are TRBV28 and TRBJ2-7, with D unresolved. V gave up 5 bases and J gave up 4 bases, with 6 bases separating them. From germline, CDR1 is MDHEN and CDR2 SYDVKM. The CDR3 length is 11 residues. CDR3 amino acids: CASSEKYEQYF. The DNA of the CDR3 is TGTGCCAGCAGTGAGAAGTACGAGCAGTACTTC.

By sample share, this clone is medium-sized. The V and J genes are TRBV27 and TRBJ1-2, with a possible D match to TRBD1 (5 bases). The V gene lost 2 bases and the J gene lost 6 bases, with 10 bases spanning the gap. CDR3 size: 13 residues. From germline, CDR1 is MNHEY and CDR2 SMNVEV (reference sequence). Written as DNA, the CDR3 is TGTGCCAGCAGTTTAAGTCAGGGTAATGGCTACACCTTC. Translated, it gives CASSLSQGNGYTF.

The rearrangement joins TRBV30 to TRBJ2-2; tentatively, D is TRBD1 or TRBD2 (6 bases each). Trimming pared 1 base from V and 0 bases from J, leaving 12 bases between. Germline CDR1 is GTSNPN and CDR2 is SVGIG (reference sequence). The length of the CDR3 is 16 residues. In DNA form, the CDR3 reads TGTGCCTGGAGTGCTCGGGGGCGGGCGAACACCGGGGAGCTGTTTTTT. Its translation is CAWSARGRANTGELFF.

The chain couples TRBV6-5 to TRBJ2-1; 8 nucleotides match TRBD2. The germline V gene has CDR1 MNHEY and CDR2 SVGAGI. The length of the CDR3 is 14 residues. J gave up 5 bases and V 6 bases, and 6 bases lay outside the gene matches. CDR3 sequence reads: CASRTGGRNNEQFF. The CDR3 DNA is TGTGCCAGCAGGACGGGGGGGCGGAACAATGAGCAGTTCTTC.

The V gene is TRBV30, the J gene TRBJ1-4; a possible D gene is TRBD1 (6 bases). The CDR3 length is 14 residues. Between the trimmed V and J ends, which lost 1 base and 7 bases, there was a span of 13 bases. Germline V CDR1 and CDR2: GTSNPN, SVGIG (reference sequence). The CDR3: CAWSGGGPSEKLFF. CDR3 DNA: TGTGCCTGGAGTGGGGGGGGGCCGAGTGAAAAACTGTTTTTT.

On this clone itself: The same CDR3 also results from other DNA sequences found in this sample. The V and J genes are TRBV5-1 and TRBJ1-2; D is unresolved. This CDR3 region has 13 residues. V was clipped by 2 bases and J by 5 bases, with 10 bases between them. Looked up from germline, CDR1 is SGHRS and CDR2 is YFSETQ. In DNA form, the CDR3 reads TGCGCCAGCAGCTTAGAGGCAGTTTATGGCTACACCTTC. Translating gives CASSLEAVYGYTF. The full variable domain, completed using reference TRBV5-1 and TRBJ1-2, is KAGVTQTPRYLIKTRGQQVTLSCSPISGHRSVSWYQQTPGQGLQFLFEYFSETQRNKGNFPGRFSGRQFSNSRSEMNVSTLELGDSALYLCASSLEAVYGYTFGSGTRLTVV.

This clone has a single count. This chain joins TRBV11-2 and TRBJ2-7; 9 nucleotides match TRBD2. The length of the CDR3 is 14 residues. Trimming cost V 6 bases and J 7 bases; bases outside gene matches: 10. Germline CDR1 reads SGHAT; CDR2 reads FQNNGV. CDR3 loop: CASRPLAGVREQYF. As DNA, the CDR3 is TGTGCCAGCAGACCTTTAGCGGGGGTTAGGGAGCAGTACTTC. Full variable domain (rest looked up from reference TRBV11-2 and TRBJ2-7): EAGVAQSPRYKIIEKRQSVAFWCNPISGHATLYWYQQILGQGPKLLIQFQNNGVVDDSQLPKDRFSAERLKGVDSTLKIQPAKLEDSAVYLCASRPLAGVREQYFGPGTRLTVT.

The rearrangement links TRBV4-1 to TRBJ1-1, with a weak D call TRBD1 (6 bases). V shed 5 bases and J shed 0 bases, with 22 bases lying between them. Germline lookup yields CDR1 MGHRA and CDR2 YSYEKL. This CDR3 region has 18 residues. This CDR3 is CASSLQVLGGTLNTEAFF. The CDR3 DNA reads TGCGCCAGCAGCTTGCAAGTTCTAGGGGGAACCCTGAACACTGAAGCTTTCTTT.

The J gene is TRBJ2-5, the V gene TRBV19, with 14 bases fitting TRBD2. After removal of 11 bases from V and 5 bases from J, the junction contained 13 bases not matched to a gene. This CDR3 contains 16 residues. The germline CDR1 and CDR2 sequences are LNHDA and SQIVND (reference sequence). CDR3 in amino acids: CASGRTSGGPRETQYF. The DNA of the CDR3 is TGTGCCTCAGGCAGGACTAGCGGGGGGCCTCGGGAGACCCAGTACTTC.

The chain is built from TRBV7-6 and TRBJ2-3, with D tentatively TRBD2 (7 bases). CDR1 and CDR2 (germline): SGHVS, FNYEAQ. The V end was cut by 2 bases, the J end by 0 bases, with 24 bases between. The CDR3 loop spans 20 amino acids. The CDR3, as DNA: TGTGCCAGCAGCTTATCGTGGGACTATACGGACAGTTCTAGCACAGATACGCAGTATTTT. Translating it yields CASSLSWDYTDSSSTDTQYF.

The CDR3 DNA follows: TGTGCCAGCACCAACGAGGGGGATTCACCCCTCCACTTT. Protein product: CASTNEGDSPLHF. This chain joins TRBV7-9 and TRBJ1-6, with D tentatively TRBD1 (6 bases). Germline loops: CDR1 SEHNR, CDR2 FQNEAQ (reference sequence). Trimming pared 7 bases from V and 8 bases from J, leaving 12 bases between. The CDR3 length is 13 residues. The complete variable domain, with remaining parts taken from reference TRBV7-9 and TRBJ1-6, reads DTGVSQNPRHKITKRGQNVTFRCDPISEHNRLYWYRQTLGQGPEFLTYFQNEAQLEKSRLLSDRFSAERPKGSFSTLEIQRTEQGDSAMYLCASTNEGDSPLHFGNGTRLTVT.

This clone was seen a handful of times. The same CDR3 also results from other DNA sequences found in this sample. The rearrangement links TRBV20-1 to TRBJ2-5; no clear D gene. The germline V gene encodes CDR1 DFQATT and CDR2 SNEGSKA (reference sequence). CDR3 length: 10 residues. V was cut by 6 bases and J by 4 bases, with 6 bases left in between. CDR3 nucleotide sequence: TGCAGTGCCGGGCTAGAGACCCAGTACTTC. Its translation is CSAGLETQYF.

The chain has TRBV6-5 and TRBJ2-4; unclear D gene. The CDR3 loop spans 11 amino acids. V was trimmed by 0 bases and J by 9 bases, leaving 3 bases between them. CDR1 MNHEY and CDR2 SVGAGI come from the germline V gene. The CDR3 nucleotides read TGTGCCAGCAGTTACTCCTCCATTCAGTACTTC. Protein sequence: CASSYSSIQYF.

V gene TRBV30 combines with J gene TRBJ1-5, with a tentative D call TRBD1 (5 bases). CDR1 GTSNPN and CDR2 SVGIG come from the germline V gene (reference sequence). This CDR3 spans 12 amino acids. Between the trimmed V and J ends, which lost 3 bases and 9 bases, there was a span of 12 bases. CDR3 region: CAWRRSQGPQHF. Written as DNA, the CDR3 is TGTGCCTGGAGAAGGTCTCAGGGGCCCCAGCATTTT. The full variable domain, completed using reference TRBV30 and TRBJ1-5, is SQTIHQWPATLVQPVGSPLSLECTVEGTSNPNLYWYRQAAGRGLQLLFYSVGIGQISSEVPQNLSASRPQDRQFILSSKKLLLSDSGFYLCAWRRSQGPQHFGDGTRLSIL.

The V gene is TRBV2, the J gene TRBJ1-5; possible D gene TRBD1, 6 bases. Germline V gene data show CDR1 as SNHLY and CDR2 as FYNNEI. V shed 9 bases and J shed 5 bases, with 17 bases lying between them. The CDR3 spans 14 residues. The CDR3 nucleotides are TGTGCCAGTGAAAGACAGGAAGGTGATCAGCCCCAGCATTTT. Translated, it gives CASERQEGDQPQHF.

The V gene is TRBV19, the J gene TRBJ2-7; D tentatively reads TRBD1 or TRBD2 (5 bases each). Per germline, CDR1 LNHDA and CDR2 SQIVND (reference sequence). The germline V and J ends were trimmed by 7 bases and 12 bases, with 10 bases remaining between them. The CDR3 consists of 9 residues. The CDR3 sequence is CASTPGPYF. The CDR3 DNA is TGTGCCAGTACCCCGGGGCCGTACTTC.

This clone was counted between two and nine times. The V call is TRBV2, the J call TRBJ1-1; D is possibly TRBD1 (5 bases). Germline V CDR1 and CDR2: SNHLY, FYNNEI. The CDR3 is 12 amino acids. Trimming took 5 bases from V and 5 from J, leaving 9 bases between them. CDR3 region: CASSPDRTEAFF. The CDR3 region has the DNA TGTGCCAGCAGTCCAGACAGAACTGAAGCTTTCTTT.

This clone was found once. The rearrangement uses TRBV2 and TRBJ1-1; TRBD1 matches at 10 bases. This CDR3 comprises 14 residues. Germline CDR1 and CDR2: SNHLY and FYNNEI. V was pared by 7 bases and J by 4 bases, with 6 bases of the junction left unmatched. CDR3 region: CASNPGQGITEAFF. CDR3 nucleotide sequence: TGTGCCAGCAACCCGGGACAGGGGATCACTGAAGCTTTCTTT.